Listed here is a single T cell receptor beta chain. No antigen is known for it. The data are from a study of graft-versus-host responses after intestinal transplantation. Study-level information: The recipients all started with anti-thymocyte globulin induction and then took tacrolimus and steroids for 2 to 3 years. General study results and limits: The recipient marrow held GvH clones, and some of them showed up first in ileum or blood.

Assay used: immunoSEQ multiplex PCR; TCRdb lists only in-frame clones, some missing. Of about 51,000 clones listed, around 89% are singletons. Sequences were derived from unstimulated CD4+ T cells sorted from spleen or lymph node cells, sampled before transplant. The clonotype comes from a human donor who was the organ donor for an intestinal transplant.

The CDR3 nucleotides are TGCGCCAGCAGCTTGTTACTAGCGGGAGTAGAGACCCAGTACTTC. It encodes CASSLLLAGVETQYF. The chain links TRBV5-1 to TRBJ2-5; 11 bases are shared with TRBD2. CDR3 length: 15 amino acids. Germline CDR1 and CDR2: SGHRS and YFSETQ. V was clipped by 1 base and J by 4 bases; unmatched bases: 3.